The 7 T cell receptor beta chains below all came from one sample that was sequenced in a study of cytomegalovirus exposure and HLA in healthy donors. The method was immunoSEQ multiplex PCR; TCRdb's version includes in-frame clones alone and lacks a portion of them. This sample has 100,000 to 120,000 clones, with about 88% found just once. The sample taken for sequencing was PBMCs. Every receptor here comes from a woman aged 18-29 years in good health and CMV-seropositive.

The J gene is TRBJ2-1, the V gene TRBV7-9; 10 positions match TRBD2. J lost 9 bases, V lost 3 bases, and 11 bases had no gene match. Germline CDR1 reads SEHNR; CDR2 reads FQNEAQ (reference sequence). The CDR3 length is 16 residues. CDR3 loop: CASSLTSGQFLGEQFF. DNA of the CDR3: TGTGCCAGCAGCTTGACTAGCGGGCAGTTTCTGGGTGAGCAGTTCTTC.

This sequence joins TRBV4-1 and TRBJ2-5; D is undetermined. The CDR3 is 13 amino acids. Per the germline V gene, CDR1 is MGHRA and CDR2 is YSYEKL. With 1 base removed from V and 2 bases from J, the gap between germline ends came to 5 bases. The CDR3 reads CASSQGAQETQYF. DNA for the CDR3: TGCGCCAGCAGCCAAGGAGCGCAAGAGACCCAGTACTTC.

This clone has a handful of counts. In DNA form, the CDR3 reads TGTGCCAGCATAGGGACAGGGGGCACTGAAGCTTTCTTT. As protein: CASIGTGGTEAFF. The V gene is TRBV4-2, the J gene TRBJ1-1; 11 nucleotides match TRBD1. The CDR3 is 13 amino acids. V gave up 7 bases and J gave up 4 bases; unmatched junction bases: 2. The germline V gene has CDR1 LGHNA and CDR2 YNFKEQ.

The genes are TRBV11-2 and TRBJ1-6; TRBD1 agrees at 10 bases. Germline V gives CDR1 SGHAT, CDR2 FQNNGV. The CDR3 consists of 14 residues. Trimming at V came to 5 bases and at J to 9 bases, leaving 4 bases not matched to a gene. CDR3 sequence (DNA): TGTGCCAGCAGCGCGGGGACAGGGGCTTCACCCCTCCACTTT. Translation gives CASSAGTGASPLHF.

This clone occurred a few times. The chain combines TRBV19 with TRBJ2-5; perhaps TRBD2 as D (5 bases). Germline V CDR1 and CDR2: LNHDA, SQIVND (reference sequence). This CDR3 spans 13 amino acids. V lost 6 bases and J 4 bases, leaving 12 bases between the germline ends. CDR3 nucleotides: TGTGCCAGTAGACCTAGCAGCGGAGAGACCCAGTACTTC. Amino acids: CASRPSSGETQYF. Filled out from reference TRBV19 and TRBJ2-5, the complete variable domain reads DGGITQSPKYLFRKEGQNVTLSCEQNLNHDAMYWYRQDPGQGLRLIYYSQIVNDFQKGDIAEGYSVSREKKESFPLTVTSAQKNPTAFYLCASRPSSGETQYFGPGTRLLVL.

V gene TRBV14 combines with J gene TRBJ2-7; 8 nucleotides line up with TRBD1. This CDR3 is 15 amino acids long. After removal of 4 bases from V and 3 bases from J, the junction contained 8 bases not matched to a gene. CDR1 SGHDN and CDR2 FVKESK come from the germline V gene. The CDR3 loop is CASSLSDRASYEQYF. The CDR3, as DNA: TGTGCCAGCAGCCTCTCGGACAGGGCCAGCTACGAGCAGTACTTC.

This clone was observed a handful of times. DNA of the CDR3: TGTGCCTGGAGTACCAGGGGGAGCCCTTATGGCTACACCTTC. As protein: CAWSTRGSPYGYTF. The genes are TRBV30 and TRBJ1-2, with 7 bases that match TRBD1. Germline V lookup: CDR1 GTSNPN, CDR2 SVGIG (reference sequence). This CDR3 region has 14 residues. Unmatched junction bases numbered 8, after V lost 2 bases and J lost 5 bases.